The rows below give T cell receptor beta chains drawn from one sample of a study of CD8 T cells in ankylosing spondylitis. TCRdb reprocessed the 5' RACE reads via MiXCR and lists one record per CDR3 protein. Of 150,000 to 200,000 distinct CDR3 sequences listed, 30% to 35% are singletons. Specimen: synovial fluid, either unsorted or a sorted T cell fraction (not recorded which). Receptors were obtained from a male donor with ankylosing spondylitis. The CDR3 runs from the conserved cysteine through the conserved F or W. The D gene is left open where the match is weak. Part of the rows lack a size; the others show once, few, many or a class for expanded clones.

clone size	D gene	J gene	V gene	CDR3 protein	CDR3 DNA
-	-	TRBJ2-7	TRBV12-3/TRBV12-4	CASSESGLDEQYF	TGTGCCAGCAGCGAGAGTGGGCTCGACGAGCAGTACTTC
few	-	TRBJ1-2	TRBV2	CASSELVTTGYGYTF	TGTGCCAGCAGTGAATTGGTTACTACGGGCTATGGCTACACCTTC
few	TRBD2	TRBJ2-3	TRBV18	CASSPTSPTDTQYF	TGTGCCAGCTCACCGACTAGCCCCACAGATACGCAGTATTTT
-	-	TRBJ2-1	TRBV12-3/TRBV12-4	CASSAGGALGYNEQFF	TGTGCCAGCAGTGCAGGGGGGGCACTAGGCTACAATGAGCAGTTCTTC
few	TRBD2	TRBJ2-2	TRBV6-5	CASSYPRGRNTGELFF	TGTGCCAGCAGTTATCCCCGCGGGAGGAACACCGGGGAGCTGTTTTTT
-	-	TRBJ2-3	TRBV7-3	CASSSRGADTQYF	TGTGCCAGCAGCTCCAGGGGGGCAGATACGCAGTATTTT
-	TRBD2	TRBJ2-4	TRBV20-1	CSATTPSGRGGLSDIQYF	TGCAGTGCCACGACGCCTAGCGGGAGGGGAGGGCTTAGTGACATTCAGTACTTC
-	-	TRBJ1-4	TRBV7-9	CASSPGGAFGLFF	TGTGCCAGCAGCCCGGGAGGGGCGTTTGGACTGTTTTTT
many	TRBD1	TRBJ1-2	TRBV12-3/TRBV12-4	CASSFSDRGYGYTF	TGTGCCAGCAGTTTCTCGGACAGGGGCTATGGCTACACCTTC
-	TRBD2	TRBJ2-2	TRBV7-8	CASSPRASGRHGELFF	TGTGCCAGCAGCCCAAGGGCTAGCGGGAGGCACGGGGAGCTGTTTTTT
-	-	TRBJ1-4	TRBV2	CASSGQPATNEKLFF	TGTGCCAGCAGTGGGCAGCCTGCAACTAATGAAAAACTGTTTTTT
many	-	TRBJ1-2	TRBV10-3	CAIRQGQLANYGYTF	TGTGCCATCAGACAGGGCCAGTTAGCTAACTATGGCTACACCTTC
few	-	TRBJ1-1	TRBV6-1	CASGAGSVRNTEAFF	TGTGCCAGTGGGGCAGGCAGCGTCAGGAACACTGAAGCTTTCTTT
-	-	TRBJ1-2	TRBV20-1	CSAREWEGYYGYTF	TGCAGTGCTAGAGAGTGGGAGGGGTACTATGGCTACACCTTC
-	TRBD1	TRBJ1-5	TRBV2	CASREGQGVMGNQPQHF	TGTGCCAGCAGAGAGGGACAGGGGGTTATGGGCAATCAGCCCCAGCATTTT
-	-	TRBJ2-2	TRBV12-3/TRBV12-4	CASSLFGPGELFF	TGTGCCAGCAGTTTATTCGGGCCCGGGGAGCTGTTTTTT
-	TRBD2	TRBJ2-1	TRBV5-1	CASSSRGAGSSYNEQFF	TGCGCCAGCAGCAGCCGAGGAGCGGGGAGCTCCTACAATGAGCAGTTCTTC
-	-	TRBJ2-7	TRBV5-6	CASSRTAGSPAYEQYF	TGTGCCAGCAGCCGGACTGCAGGATCCCCAGCCTACGAGCAGTACTTC
few	TRBD1	TRBJ1-4	TRBV25-1	CASSGGQGLGLAEKLFF	TGTGCCAGCAGTGGGGGACAGGGGTTAGGGTTGGCTGAAAAACTGTTTTTT
-	-	TRBJ1-1	TRBV20-1	CSARGDNLMNTEAFF	TGCAGTGCTAGAGGGGACAACCTCATGAACACTGAAGCTTTCTTT
many	-	TRBJ1-4	TRBV2	CASRTPKVANEKLFF	TGTGCCAGCAGGACACCTAAAGTAGCTAATGAAAAACTGTTTTTT
-	TRBD2	TRBJ2-5	TRBV20-1	CSATGLAGARQETQYF	TGCAGTGCTACCGGACTAGCGGGGGCCAGGCAAGAGACCCAGTACTTC
-	TRBD1	TRBJ2-7	TRBV20-1	CSAVGQVGTGDYEQYF	TGCAGTGCTGTCGGGCAAGTTGGGACAGGGGATTACGAGCAGTACTTC
-	TRBD2	TRBJ2-5	TRBV12-3/TRBV12-4	CASSTGAGLAGRETQYF	TGTGCCAGCAGCACCGGAGCCGGACTAGCTGGTCGAGAGACCCAGTACTTC
many	-	TRBJ1-5	TRBV27	CASSLFDVYSNQPQHF	TGTGCCAGCAGTTTATTCGACGTCTATAGCAATCAGCCCCAGCATTTT
few	TRBD2	TRBJ2-1	TRBV15	CATSRDLAGSREQFF	TGTGCCACCAGCAGAGATCTAGCGGGATCGAGAGAGCAGTTCTTC
many	-	TRBJ2-5	TRBV6-2/TRBV6-3	CASSHSRDPETQYF	TGTGCCAGCAGTCACTCGCGGGACCCGGAGACCCAGTACTTC
few	TRBD2	TRBJ2-3	TRBV4-1	CASSLTSGGSSTDTQYF	TGCGCCAGCAGTCTAACTAGCGGAGGCTCTAGCACAGATACGCAGTATTTT
few	-	TRBJ1-2	TRBV27	CASSPIYRVGYTF	TGTGCCAGCAGTCCTATCTACAGGGTTGGCTACACCTTC
many	-	TRBJ1-2	TRBV10-3	CAISESANYGYTF	TGTGCCATCAGTGAATCAGCTAACTATGGCTACACCTTC
-	TRBD1	TRBJ1-2	TRBV12-3/TRBV12-4	CASRKHRGQGYGYTF	TGTGCCAGCAGAAAACACCGGGGACAGGGCTATGGCTACACCTTC
few	TRBD2	TRBJ2-1	TRBV20-1	CSARSGERTYNEQFF	TGCAGTGCCCGGAGCGGGGAGCGGACCTACAATGAGCAGTTCTTC
-	-	TRBJ2-5	TRBV4-1	CASSRPGQLETQYF	TGCGCCAGCAGCCGCCCCGGACAGCTGGAGACCCAGTACTTC
-	-	TRBJ1-1	TRBV6-5	CASSYGGMATEAFF	TGTGCCAGCAGTTACGGTGGTATGGCCACTGAAGCTTTCTTT
-	-	TRBJ2-1	TRBV11-2	CASTYTLGVAGNEQFF	TGTGCCAGCACCTACACGCTGGGGGTAGCAGGTAATGAGCAGTTCTTC
-	-	TRBJ2-3	TRBV28	CASSLRASKGADTQYF	TGTGCCAGCAGTTTAAGAGCTAGCAAGGGGGCAGATACGCAGTATTTT
-	-	TRBJ2-1	TRBV7-2	CASSSDFIGEQFF	TGTGCCAGCAGCTCGGACTTTATCGGTGAGCAGTTCTTC
few	-	TRBJ1-5	TRBV10-2	CASRRDGGNQPQHF	TGCGCCAGCAGGCGGGACGGCGGCAATCAGCCCCAGCATTTT
-	-	TRBJ1-2	TRBV7-2	CASSQSGRMGYTF	TGTGCCAGCAGCCAATCGGGGCGAATGGGCTACACCTTC
-	-	TRBJ1-1	TRBV2	CASSWEGLSEAFF	TGTGCCAGCAGTTGGGAGGGGTTGAGTGAAGCTTTCTTT
few	-	TRBJ1-5	TRBV5-4	CASSLTPYGGEPQHF	TGTGCCAGCAGCTTGACCCCATACGGGGGAGAGCCCCAGCATTTT
few	-	TRBJ1-1	TRBV6-2/TRBV6-3	CASLTGYTEAFF	TGTGCCAGCTTGACAGGATACACTGAAGCTTTCTTT
-	TRBD1	TRBJ1-5	TRBV20-1	CSASPQGVSSYQPQHF	TGCAGTGCTAGTCCACAGGGGGTCTCCTCGTATCAGCCCCAGCATTTT
-	-	TRBJ1-5	TRBV12-3/TRBV12-4	CASSFDGYSNQPQHF	TGTGCCAGCAGTTTTGACGGGTATAGCAATCAGCCCCAGCATTTT
-	TRBD2	TRBJ2-7	TRBV6-2/TRBV6-3	CASSRPPSGVSYEQYF	TGTGCCAGCAGTCGACCCCCTAGCGGGGTCTCCTACGAGCAGTACTTC
few	-	TRBJ1-2	TRBV5-1	CASSLAERGLDGYTF	TGCGCCAGCAGCTTGGCCGAACGTGGTCTGGATGGCTACACCTTC